This entry lists 12 T cell receptor beta chains sequenced from one sample in a study of blood T cell repertoires in COVID-19. TCRdb's copy holds only in-frame clones and misses some; the assay was immunoSEQ multiplex PCR. This sample has 200,000 to 250,000 clones, with 87% found just once. The sample consisted of PBMCs or T cells enriched from blood (not recorded which). Every receptor here comes from a man aged 25 to 45 who had recovered from COVID-19.

The rearrangement links TRBV4-2 to TRBJ1-1, with TRBD1 matching over 10 bases. With V trimmed by 5 bases and J by 10 bases, 13 bases remained unmatched. Germline V CDR1 and CDR2: LGHNA, YNFKEQ. This CDR3 is built from 15 residues. This CDR3 is CASSLPGTGDLGAFF. CDR3 bases: TGTGCCAGCAGCTTACCCGGGACAGGGGACTTGGGAGCTTTCTTT.

V gene TRBV28 combines with J gene TRBJ2-4, with 8 nucleotides matching TRBD2. With V trimmed by 8 bases and J by 5 bases, 8 bases remained unmatched. This CDR3 is built from 14 residues. Germline CDR1 and CDR2: MDHEN and SYDVKM. The CDR3 coding sequence is TGTGCCAGCCGTGGGGCGGGGGGCCAAAACATTCAGTACTTC. Translating gives CASRGAGGQNIQYF.

This chain links TRBV7-2 with TRBJ1-2; TRBD1 matches 10 bases. With 5 bases clipped from V and 8 bases from J, the junction kept 14 bases outside the gene matches. Germline CDR1 SGHTA, CDR2 FQGNSA. CDR3 length equals 16 residues. CDR3 region: CASSGPPGQGRGGYTF. CDR3 DNA: TGTGCCAGCAGCGGACCGCCGGGACAGGGGAGGGGGGGCTACACCTTC.

This chain uses TRBV28 with TRBJ2-7; D is unclear. Germline V gene sequence: CDR1 MDHEN, CDR2 SYDVKM. This CDR3 region has 12 residues. V gave up 5 bases and J gave up 3 bases, with 8 bases separating them. This CDR3 is CASSPPLYEQYF. For the CDR3, the DNA is TGTGCCAGCAGTCCCCCCCTCTACGAGCAGTACTTC.

The V call is TRBV9, the J call TRBJ2-5; TRBD2 agrees at 9 bases. With V trimmed by 0 bases and J by 3 bases, 15 bases remained unmatched. This CDR3 is built from 19 residues. The germline V gene encodes CDR1 SGDLS and CDR2 YYNGEE. The CDR3, as DNA: TGTGCCAGCAGCGTAGAGGGCGGGGGGGCTTTTAGAGCGGAAGAGACCCAGTACTTC. It is translated as CASSVEGGGAFRAEETQYF.

This chain joins TRBV7-2 and TRBJ1-1, with D maybe TRBD1 (6 bases). The CDR3 is 15 amino acids. Germline CDR1 SGHTA, CDR2 FQGNSA. Trimming left V 2 bases short and J 1 base short, with 11 bases between. CDR3 sequence (DNA): TGTGCCAGCAGCTTATGGGGGCAAGAGAACACTGAAGCTTTCTTT. It codes for CASSLWGQENTEAFF.

This chain joins TRBV4-2 and TRBJ1-2, with D perhaps matching TRBD1 (6 bases). V was cut by 0 bases and J by 1 base, with 9 bases left in between. CDR1 is LGHNA and CDR2 is YNFKEQ in the germline V gene. The CDR3 runs to 15 residues. CDR3 DNA: TGTGCCAGCAGCCAAGAAGGACAGTTTAACTATGGCTACACCTTC. It yields the protein CASSQEGQFNYGYTF.

The chain employs TRBV4-1 and TRBJ2-5; D may be TRBD2 (6 bases). Deletions cut 1 base from V and 5 bases from J, with 17 bases between. The CDR3 totals 16 residues. Germline values: CDR1 MGHRA, CDR2 YSYEKL. CDR3 DNA: TGCGCCAGCAGCCAAGCGCAAGGCCTGGCGGGGGAGACCCAGTACTTC. It translates to CASSQAQGLAGETQYF.

The chain combines TRBV27 with TRBJ1-2; 8 nucleotides line up with TRBD1. The trim removed 3 bases at V and 6 bases at J, leaving 9 bases unmatched. CDR1 and CDR2 from the germline V gene are MNHEY and SMNVEV (reference sequence). The CDR3 runs 15 residues. CDR3 nucleotides: TGTGCCAGCAGTTTGGTGGACAGGGTCCCCGATGGCTACACCTTC. It specifies CASSLVDRVPDGYTF.

This rearrangement joins TRBV9 to TRBJ2-2; no firm D call. The CDR3 sequence is 14 residues long. V lost 0 bases and J 6 bases, leaving 9 bases between the germline ends. Per the germline V gene, CDR1 is SGDLS and CDR2 is YYNGEE. CDR3 sequence: CASSVGSSPGELFF. The CDR3 coding sequence is TGTGCCAGCAGCGTAGGCAGTTCACCCGGGGAGCTGTTTTTT.

As for this clone: The same CDR3 is also encoded by other DNA sequences in this sample. CDR3 region: CASSLEGAPGYTF. The CDR3 DNA sequence: TGCGCCAGCAGCTTGGAAGGGGCGCCGGGCTACACCTTC. This chain links TRBV5-1 with TRBJ1-2; possibly TRBD1 for D (5 bases). Trimming stripped 0 bases from V and 8 bases from J, with 11 bases between. Germline CDR1 is SGHRS and CDR2 is YFSETQ. This CDR3 is 13 amino acids long.

J is TRBJ1-6 and V is TRBV9; D might be TRBD1 (5 bases). Looked up from germline, CDR1 is SGDLS and CDR2 is YYNGEE. Trimming shortened V by 0 bases and J by 8 bases, and 12 bases separated the two germline ends. There are 15 residues in the CDR3. This CDR3 is CASSVGRGGDSPLHF. CDR3 coding DNA: TGTGCCAGCAGCGTAGGTCGGGGGGGAGATTCACCCCTCCACTTT.